The sequence of this T cell receptor (beta chain) was determined in a study of OX40 agonist ivuxolimab in advanced cancers. Study summary: Patients enrolled in dose escalation were diagnosed with hepatocellular carcinoma, melanoma, renal cell or head and neck cancer. Averaging around 60 years in age, with a range of about 20 to 90, the cohort was about 86% male.

Exclusion of a patient followed from autoimmune disease history or systemic immunosuppression. Sampled blood was obtained at baseline, cycle 4 day 1, and cycle 7 day 1. The method was immunoSEQ multiplex PCR; TCRdb's version includes in-frame clones alone and lacks a portion of them. The data contain 70,000 or so clones, around 90% of them singletons. The junction had 6 bases not matched to a gene; V was cut back by 5 bases and J by 5 bases. Per germline, CDR1 SGHVS and CDR2 FNYEAQ. The CDR3 spans 14 residues. The source is an adult with an advanced solid tumor such as melanoma, head and neck, liver or kidney cancer. Material: CD4+ or CD8+ T cells sorted from blood, obtained in a trial of the OX40 agonist ivuxolimab. This chain uses TRBV7-6 with TRBJ1-5; 7 positions match TRBD1. The CDR3 here is CASSPGQSYQPQHF. The CDR3, as DNA: TGTGCCAGCAGCCCGGGACAGAGTTATCAGCCCCAGCATTTT.